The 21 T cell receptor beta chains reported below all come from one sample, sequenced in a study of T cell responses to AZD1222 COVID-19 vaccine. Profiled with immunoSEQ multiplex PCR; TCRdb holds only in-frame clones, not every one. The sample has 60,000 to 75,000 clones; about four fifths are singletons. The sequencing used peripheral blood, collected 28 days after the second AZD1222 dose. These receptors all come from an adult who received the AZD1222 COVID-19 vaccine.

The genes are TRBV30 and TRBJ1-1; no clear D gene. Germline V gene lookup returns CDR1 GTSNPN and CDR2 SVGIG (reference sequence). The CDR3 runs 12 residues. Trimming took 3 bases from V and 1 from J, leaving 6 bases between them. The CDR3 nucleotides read TGTGCCTGGAGACACCCGAACACTGAAGCTTTCTTT. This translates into CAWRHPNTEAFF. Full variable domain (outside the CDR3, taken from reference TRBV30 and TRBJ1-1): SQTIHQWPATLVQPVGSPLSLECTVEGTSNPNLYWYRQAAGRGLQLLFYSVGIGQISSEVPQNLSASRPQDRQFILSSKKLLLSDSGFYLCAWRHPNTEAFFGQGTRLTVV.

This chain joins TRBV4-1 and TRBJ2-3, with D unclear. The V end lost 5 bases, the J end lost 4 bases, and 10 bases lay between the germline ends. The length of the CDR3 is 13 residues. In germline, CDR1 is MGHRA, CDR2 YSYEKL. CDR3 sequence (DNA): TGCGCCAGCAGCGGCCGGTTGGCAGATACGCAGTATTTT. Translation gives CASSGRLADTQYF.

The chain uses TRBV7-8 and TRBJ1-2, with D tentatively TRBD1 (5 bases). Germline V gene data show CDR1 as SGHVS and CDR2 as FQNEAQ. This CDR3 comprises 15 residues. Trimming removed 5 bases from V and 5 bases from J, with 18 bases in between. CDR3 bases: TGTGCCAGCAGCCAAGGTCGCCCAGGGTCGTATGGCTACACCTTC. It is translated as CASSQGRPGSYGYTF.

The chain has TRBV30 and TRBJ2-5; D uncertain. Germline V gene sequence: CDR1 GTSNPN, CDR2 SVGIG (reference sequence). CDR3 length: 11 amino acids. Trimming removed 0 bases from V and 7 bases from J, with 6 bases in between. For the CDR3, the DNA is TGTGCCTGGAGTGTAGGCGGGACCCAGTACTTC. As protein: CAWSVGGTQYF.

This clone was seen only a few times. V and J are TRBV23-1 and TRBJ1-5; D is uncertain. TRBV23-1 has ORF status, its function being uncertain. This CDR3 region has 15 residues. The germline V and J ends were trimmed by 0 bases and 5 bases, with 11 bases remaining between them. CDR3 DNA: TGCGCCAGCAGTCAATCCCGCGGGCCGCATCAGCCCCAGCATTTT. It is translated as CASSQSRGPHQPQHF.

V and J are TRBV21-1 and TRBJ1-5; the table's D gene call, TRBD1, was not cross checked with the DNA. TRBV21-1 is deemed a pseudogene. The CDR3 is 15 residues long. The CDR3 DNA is TGTGCCAGCAGCAAACCCGACAGGGTCACGCAGCCCCAGCATTTT. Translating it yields CASSKPDRVTQPQHF.

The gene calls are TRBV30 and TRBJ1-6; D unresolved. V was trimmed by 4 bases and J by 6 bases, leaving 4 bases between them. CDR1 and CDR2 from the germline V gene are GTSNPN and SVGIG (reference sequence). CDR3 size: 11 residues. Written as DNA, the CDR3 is TGTGCCTGGAATGGTAATTCACCCCTCCACTTT. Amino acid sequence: CAWNGNSPLHF.

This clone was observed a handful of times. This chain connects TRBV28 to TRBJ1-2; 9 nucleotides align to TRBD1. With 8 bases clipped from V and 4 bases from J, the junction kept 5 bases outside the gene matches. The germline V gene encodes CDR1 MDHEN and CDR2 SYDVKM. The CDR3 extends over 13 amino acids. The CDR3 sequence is CASQTGGGYGYTF. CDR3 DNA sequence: TGTGCCAGCCAGACAGGGGGAGGCTATGGCTACACCTTC.

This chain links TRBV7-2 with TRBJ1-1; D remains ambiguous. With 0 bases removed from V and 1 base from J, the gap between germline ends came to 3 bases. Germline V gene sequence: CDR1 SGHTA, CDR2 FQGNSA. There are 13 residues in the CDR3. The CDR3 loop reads CASSLAKNTEAFF. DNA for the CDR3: TGTGCCAGCAGCTTAGCTAAGAACACTGAAGCTTTCTTT. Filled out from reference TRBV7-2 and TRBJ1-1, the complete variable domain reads GAGVSQSPSNKVTEKGKDVELRCDPISGHTALYWYRQSLGQGLEFLIYFQGNSAPDKSGLPSDRFSAERTGGSVSTLTIQRTQQEDSAVYLCASSLAKNTEAFFGQGTRLTVV.

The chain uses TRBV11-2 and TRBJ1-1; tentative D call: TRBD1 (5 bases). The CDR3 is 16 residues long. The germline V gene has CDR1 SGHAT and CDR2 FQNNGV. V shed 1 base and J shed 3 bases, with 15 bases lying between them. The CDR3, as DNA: TGTGCCAGCAGCTTAGTAAAGGGACCCTCGGACACTGAAGCTTTCTTT. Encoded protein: CASSLVKGPSDTEAFF.

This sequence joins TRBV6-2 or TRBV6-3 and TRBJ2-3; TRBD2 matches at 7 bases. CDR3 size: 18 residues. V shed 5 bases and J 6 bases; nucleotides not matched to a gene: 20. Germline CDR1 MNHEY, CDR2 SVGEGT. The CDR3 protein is CASSPRPRRERGWDTQYF. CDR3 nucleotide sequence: TGTGCCAGCAGTCCCAGACCGCGCCGGGAGCGGGGATGGGATACGCAGTATTTT.

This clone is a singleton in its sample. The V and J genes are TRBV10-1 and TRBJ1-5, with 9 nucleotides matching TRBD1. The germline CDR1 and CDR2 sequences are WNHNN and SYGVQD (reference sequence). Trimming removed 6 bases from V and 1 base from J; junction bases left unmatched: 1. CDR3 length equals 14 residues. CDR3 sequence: CASRDRGSNQPQHF. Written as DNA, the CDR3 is TGCGCCAGCAGAGACAGGGGGAGCAATCAGCCCCAGCATTTT.

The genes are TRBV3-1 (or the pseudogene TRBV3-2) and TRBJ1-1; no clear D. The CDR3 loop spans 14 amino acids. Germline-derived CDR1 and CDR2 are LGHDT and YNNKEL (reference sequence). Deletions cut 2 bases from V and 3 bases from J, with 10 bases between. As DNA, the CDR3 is TGTGCCAGCAGCCAATTGGGATCCGACACTGAAGCTTTCTTT. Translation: CASSQLGSDTEAFF.

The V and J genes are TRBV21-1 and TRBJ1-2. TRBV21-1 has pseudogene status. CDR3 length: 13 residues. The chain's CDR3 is CASSKVLKIGYTF. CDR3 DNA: TGTGCCAGCAGCAAAGTCTTGAAGATAGGCTACACCTTC.

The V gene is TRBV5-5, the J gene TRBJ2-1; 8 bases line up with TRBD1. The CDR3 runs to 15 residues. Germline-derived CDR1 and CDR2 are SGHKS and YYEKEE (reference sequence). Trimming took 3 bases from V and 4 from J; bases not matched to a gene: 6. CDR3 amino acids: CASSSAGQVYNEQFF. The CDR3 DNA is TGTGCCAGCAGCTCCGCGGGACAGGTTTACAATGAGCAGTTCTTC.

The DNA of the CDR3 is TGCGCCAGCTGCACCGGGACAGGGGTGGGGAATGAGCAGTTCTTC. Amino acids: CASCTGTGVGNEQFF. This rearrangement joins TRBV5-1 to TRBJ2-1; 10 nucleotides match TRBD1. J lost 7 bases, V lost 7 bases, and 11 bases had no gene match. The CDR3 is 15 residues long. Germline CDR1 SGHRS, CDR2 YFSETQ.

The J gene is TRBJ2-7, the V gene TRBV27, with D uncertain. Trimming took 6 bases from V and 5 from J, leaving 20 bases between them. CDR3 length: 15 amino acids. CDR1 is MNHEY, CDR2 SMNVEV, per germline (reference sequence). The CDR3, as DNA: TGTGCCAGCAGCCTCCTTCACCCGTCCCGGGACGAGCAGTACTTC. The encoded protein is CASSLLHPSRDEQYF.

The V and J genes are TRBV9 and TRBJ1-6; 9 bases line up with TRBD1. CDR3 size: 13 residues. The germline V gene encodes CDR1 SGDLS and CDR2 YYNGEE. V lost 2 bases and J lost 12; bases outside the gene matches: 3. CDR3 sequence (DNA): TGTGCCAGCAGCGTGTTGGGACAGGGACCCCTCCACTTT. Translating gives CASSVLGQGPLHF.

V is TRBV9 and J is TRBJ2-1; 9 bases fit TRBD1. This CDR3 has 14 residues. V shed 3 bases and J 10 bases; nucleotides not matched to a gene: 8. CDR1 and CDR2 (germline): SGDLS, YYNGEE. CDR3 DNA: TGTGCCAGCAGCGCCCGGGACAGGGCGGTCGAGCAGTTCTTC. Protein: CASSARDRAVEQFF.

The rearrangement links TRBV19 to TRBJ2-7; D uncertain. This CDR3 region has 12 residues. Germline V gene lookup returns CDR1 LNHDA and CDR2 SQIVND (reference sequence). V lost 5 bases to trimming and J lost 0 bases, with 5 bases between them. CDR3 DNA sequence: TGTGCCAGTAGTGGGGACTCCTACGAGCAGTACTTC. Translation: CASSGDSYEQYF.

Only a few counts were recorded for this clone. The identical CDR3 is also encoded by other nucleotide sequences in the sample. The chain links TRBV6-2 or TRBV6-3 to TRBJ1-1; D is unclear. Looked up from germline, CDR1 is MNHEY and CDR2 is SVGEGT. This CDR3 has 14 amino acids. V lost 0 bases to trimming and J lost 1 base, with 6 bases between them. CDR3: CASSYSGGNTEAFF. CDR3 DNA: TGTGCCAGCAGTTACTCGGGCGGGAACACTGAAGCTTTCTTT.